A selection of T cell receptor beta chains follows, all from one sample in a study of CD4 T cells in relation to SARS-CoV-2 and coronaviruses. These TCRs' antigens remain unknown. Generated by immunoSEQ multiplex PCR, the TCRdb table keeps only in-frame clones and is missing some. The table has some 35,000 clones, roughly 84% seen once. Sequenced sample: naive CD4+ T cells from PBMCs, cultured in vitro. These receptors were collected from an adult with COVID-19. Both conserved end residues are trimmed from each CDR3. Each record gives: V gene, D gene, CDR3 protein. D genes are given only for firm matches.

>TRBV3-1/TRBV3-2|NA
ASSQVHSVTPLH
>TRBV6-4|NA
ASSDSDTGELF
>TRBV28|NA
ASSFSILSSYNEQF
>TRBV7-9|TRBD1
ASSSPRDRGRKGEKLF
>TRBV12-3/TRBV12-4|NA
ASRPGANVLT
>TRBV11-3|NA
ASSETGRYEQY
>TRBV19|TRBD2
ASSTLAGSYNEQF
>TRBV5-6|NA
ASSLGTGYNEQF
>TRBV10-3|NA
AISEYIGGTEQY
>TRBV28|NA
ASSLSGGSVQAF
>TRBV6-5|TRBD2
ASTRGGAPTDTQY
>TRBV4-1|TRBD2
ASSQGTMRHPDYNDEQF
>TRBV7-2|NA
ASSLTGTGEQF
>TRBV3-1/TRBV3-2|NA
ASSQGAETQY
>TRBV2|NA
ASSEAPRVAGADTEAF
>TRBV30|NA
AWAGLTVGTQY
>TRBV7-3|TRBD2
ASSLYGTSGYEQY
>TRBV9|TRBD2
ASSVQAGGPYEQY
>TRBV10-3|TRBD1
AISESGGDRGGLWGQGQPQH
>TRBV4-1|NA
ASSPLVTGNYGYT
>TRBV4-2|TRBD2
ASSQGLTSGRAFGELF
>TRBV23-1|NA
ASSQSRGRHTEAF
>TRBV7-3|TRBD2
ASSLGLAGVNEQF
>TRBV25-1|NA
ASSSPPGTNIQY
>TRBV5-4|NA
ASIRGGAGVTDTQY
>TRBV7-8|TRBD1
ASSLTSRGDTQY
>TRBV9|TRBD2
ASSVDGSGSQETQY